This T cell receptor (beta chain) was documented in a study of T cell changes during pregnancy in multiple sclerosis. Germline trimming cut 6 bases from V and 2 bases from J; bases unmatched to any gene: 3. Per the germline V gene, CDR1 is SNHLY and CDR2 is FYNNEI. This CDR3 comprises 14 residues. TCRdb's table, derived via immunoSEQ multiplex PCR, lists solely in-frame clones and lacks some. The sample records some 21,000 clones, about 89% being singletons. Specimen: CD8+ T cells from peripheral blood mononuclear cells, collected in the second trimester of pregnancy. The chain has TRBV2 and TRBJ1-5, with 8 bases that match TRBD1. The TCR comes from a female donor in good health, enrolled as a control in a pregnancy study. The CDR3 DNA is TGTGCCAGCAGCGGGACAGGAGGCAATCAGCCCCAGCATTTT. Translating gives CASSGTGGNQPQHF.